Following are 4 T cell receptor beta chains from one sample sequenced in a study of T cells in Graves' hyperthyroidism and ophthalmopathy. TCR beta CDR3 regions were amplified from RNA. The study used the HTBI primer set for a first-round RT-PCR of the TCR CDR3. TCRdb reprocessed the multiplex PCR reads with MiXCR, giving one entry per CDR3 protein. Of around 100,000 distinct CDR3 sequences in the sample, over 45% were seen once. Material for sequencing was blood. These TCRs come from a man aged 40-55 years with Graves' hyperthyroidism.

This clonotype was counted many times. A read error may explain this, as a much larger clone is one base away. This sequence joins TRBV19 and TRBJ1-2; 7 bases are a match to TRBD1. The CDR3 totals 15 residues. Per germline, CDR1 LNHDA and CDR2 SQIVND (reference sequence). The CDR3 spells CATSGQHPSSYGYAF. CDR3 sequence (DNA): TGTGCCACTTCGGGACAGCACCCTAGTTCCTATGGCTACGCCTTC. The variable domain in full, with the rest retrieved from reference TRBV19 and TRBJ1-2, is DGGITQSPKYLFRKEGQNVTLSCEQNLNHDAMYWYRQDPGQGLRLIYYSQIVNDFQKGDIAEGYSVSREKKESFPLTVTSAQKNPTAFYLCATSGQHPSSYGYAFGSGTRLTVV.

This clonotype was counted at least ten times. This rearrangement joins TRBV24-1 to TRBJ1-5; no definite D call. Germline loops: CDR1 KGHDR, CDR2 SFDVKD. Trimming shortened V by 6 bases and J by 1 base, and 6 bases separated the two germline ends. The CDR3 consists of 13 residues. Here the CDR3 DNA reads TGTGCCACCAGTTTGGCCAGCAATCAGCCCCAGCATTTT. Its protein is CATSLASNQPQHF.

For this clonotype: This may be a read error, as it is one base from a much larger clone. The chain is built from TRBV10-3 and TRBJ2-7, with D possibly being TRBD1 (5 bases). The CDR3 has 14 residues. Germline assignment: CDR1 ENHRY and CDR2 SYGVKD. CDR3: CASSYRTWTYEQYF. The CDR3 DNA reads TGTGCCAGCAGTTATAGGACATGGACCTACGAGCAGTACTTC.

As regards this clonotype: Since the CDR3 does not end with the conserved phenylalanine or tryptophan, this likely comes from a read error. This sequence joins TRBV7-2 and TRBJ1-2; D is unresolved. Trimming pared 5 bases from V and 4 bases from J, leaving 8 bases between. CDR3 size: 12 residues. Germline values: CDR1 SGHTA, CDR2 FQGNSA. The CDR3 DNA reads as TGTGCCAGCAGCCCGGCAGCCTATGGCTACACCCTC. It codes for CASSPAAYGYTL.